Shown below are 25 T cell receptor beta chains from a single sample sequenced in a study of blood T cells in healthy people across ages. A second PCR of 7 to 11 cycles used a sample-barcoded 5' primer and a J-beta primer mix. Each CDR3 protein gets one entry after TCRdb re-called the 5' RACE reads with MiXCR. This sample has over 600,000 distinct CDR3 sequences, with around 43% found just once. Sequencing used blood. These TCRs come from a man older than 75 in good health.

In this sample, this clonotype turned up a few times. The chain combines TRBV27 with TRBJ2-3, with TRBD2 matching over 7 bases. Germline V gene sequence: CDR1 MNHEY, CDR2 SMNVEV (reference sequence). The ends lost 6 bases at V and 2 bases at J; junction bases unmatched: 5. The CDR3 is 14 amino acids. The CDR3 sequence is CASRLAGATDTQYF. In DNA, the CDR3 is TGTGCCAGCAGGTTAGCGGGTGCCACAGATACGCAGTATTTT.

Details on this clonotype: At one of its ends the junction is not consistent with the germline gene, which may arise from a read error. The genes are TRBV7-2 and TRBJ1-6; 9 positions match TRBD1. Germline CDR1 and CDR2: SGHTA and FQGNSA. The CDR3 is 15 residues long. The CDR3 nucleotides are TGTGCCGGCAGCTCAACAACAGGGGGCAGTTCACCCCCCCACTTT. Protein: CAGSSTTGGSSPPHF.

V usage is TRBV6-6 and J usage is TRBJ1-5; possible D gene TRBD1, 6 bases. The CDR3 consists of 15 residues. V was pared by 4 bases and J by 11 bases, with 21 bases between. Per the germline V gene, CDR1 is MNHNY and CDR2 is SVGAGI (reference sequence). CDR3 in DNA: TGTGCCAGCAGTTGCTCGGGGGACACCCATAAGTCCCAGCATTTT. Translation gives CASSCSGDTHKSQHF.

Written as DNA, the CDR3 is TGTGCTAGTGGTTTGGGTGTCCTAAGCCCAAGCTCCTACGAGCAGTACTTC. Its translation is CASGLGVLSPSSYEQYF. The rearrangement links TRBV12-5 to TRBJ2-7; no reliable D call. Germline CDR1 LGHNT, CDR2 FRNRAP. The ends were cut back, 1 base at V and 0 bases at J, with 16 bases in the middle. The CDR3 contains 17 residues.

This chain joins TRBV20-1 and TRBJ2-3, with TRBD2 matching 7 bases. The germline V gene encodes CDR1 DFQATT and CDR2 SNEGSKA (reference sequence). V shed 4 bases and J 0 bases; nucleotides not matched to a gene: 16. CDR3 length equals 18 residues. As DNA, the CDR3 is TGCAGTGCTACCCCGACTAGCCTAGACCGCTTTAGCACAGATACGCAGTATTTT. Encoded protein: CSATPTSLDRFSTDTQYF.

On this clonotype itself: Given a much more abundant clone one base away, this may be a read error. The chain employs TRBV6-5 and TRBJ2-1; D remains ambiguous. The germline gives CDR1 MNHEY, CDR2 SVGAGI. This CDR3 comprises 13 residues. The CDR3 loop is CVSRKASSNEQFF. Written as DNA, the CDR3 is TGTGTCAGCAGAAAGGCCTCGTCTAATGAGCAGTTCTTC.

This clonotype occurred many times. CDR3 in amino acids: CSARDPLAGETQYF. Here the CDR3 DNA reads TGCAGTGCTAGAGATCCACTAGCGGGAGAGACCCAGTACTTC. The rearrangement uses TRBV20-1 and TRBJ2-5; 9 bases fit TRBD2. The CDR3 contains 14 residues. The trim removed 0 bases at V and 4 bases at J, leaving 3 bases unmatched. CDR1 and CDR2 (germline): DFQATT, SNEGSKA (reference sequence).

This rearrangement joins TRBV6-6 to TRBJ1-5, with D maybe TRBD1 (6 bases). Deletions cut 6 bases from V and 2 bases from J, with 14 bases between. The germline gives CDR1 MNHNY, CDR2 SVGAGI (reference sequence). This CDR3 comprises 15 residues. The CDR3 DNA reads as TGTGCCAGCAGAGGACAGTCTCAGGGCAATCAGCCCCAGCATTTT. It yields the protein CASRGQSQGNQPQHF.

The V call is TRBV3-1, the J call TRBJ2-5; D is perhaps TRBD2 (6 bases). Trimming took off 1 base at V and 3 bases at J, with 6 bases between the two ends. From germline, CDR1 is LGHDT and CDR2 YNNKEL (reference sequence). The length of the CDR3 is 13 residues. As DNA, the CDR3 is TGTGCCAGCAGCCAAGGACTAGAAGAGACCCAGTACTTC. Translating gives CASSQGLEETQYF.

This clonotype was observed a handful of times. The CDR3 sequence is CASGRGNTDTQYF. Here the CDR3 DNA reads TGTGCCAGCGGGCGGGGGAACACAGATACGCAGTATTTT. The rearrangement uses TRBV6-2 or TRBV6-3 and TRBJ2-3, with 7 bases matching TRBD2. Germline CDR1 is MNHEY and CDR2 is SVGEGT. Trimming removed 8 bases from V and 2 bases from J; junction bases left unmatched: 4. The CDR3 sequence is 13 residues long.

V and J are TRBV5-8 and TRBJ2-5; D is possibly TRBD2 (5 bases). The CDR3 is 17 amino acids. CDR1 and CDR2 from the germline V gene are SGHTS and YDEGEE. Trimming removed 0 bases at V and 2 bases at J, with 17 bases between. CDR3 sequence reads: CASSLGRRLSGQETQYF. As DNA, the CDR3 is TGTGCCAGCAGCTTGGGGAGGAGGTTATCGGGTCAAGAGACCCAGTACTTC.

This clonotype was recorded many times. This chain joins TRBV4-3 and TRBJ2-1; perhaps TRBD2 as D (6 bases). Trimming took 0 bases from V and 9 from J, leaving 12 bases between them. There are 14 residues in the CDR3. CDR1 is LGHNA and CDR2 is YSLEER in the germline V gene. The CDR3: CASSQEGAGSEQFF. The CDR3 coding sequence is TGCGCCAGCAGCCAAGAGGGAGCCGGGAGTGAGCAGTTCTTC.

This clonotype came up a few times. CDR3 region: CASSVGKGRTEAFF. In DNA, the CDR3 is TGTGCCAGCAGCGTAGGAAAGGGGAGGACTGAAGCTTTCTTT. The chain uses TRBV9 and TRBJ1-1; perhaps TRBD1 as D (5 bases). This CDR3 has 14 residues. Germline-derived CDR1 and CDR2 are SGDLS and YYNGEE. Trimming left V 0 bases short and J 5 bases short, with 11 bases between.

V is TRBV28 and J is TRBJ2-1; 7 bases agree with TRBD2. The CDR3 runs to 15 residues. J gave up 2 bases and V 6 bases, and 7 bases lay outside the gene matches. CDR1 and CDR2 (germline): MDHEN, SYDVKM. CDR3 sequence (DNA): TGTGCCAGCAGACCACGGGCGGGAGCCTACAATGAGCAGTTCTTC. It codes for CASRPRAGAYNEQFF.

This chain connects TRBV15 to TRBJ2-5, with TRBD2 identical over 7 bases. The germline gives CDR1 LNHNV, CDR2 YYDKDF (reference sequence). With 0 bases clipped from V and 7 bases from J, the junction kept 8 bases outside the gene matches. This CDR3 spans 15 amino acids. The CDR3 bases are TGTGCCACCAGCAGAGATCTAGCGGCAAGCGGGACCCAGTACTTC. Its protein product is CATSRDLAASGTQYF.

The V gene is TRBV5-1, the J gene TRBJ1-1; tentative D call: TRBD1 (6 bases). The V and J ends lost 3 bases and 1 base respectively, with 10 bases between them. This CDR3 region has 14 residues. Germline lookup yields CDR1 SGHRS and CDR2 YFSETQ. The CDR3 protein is CASSSGQRNTEAFF. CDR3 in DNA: TGCGCCAGCAGCTCAGGACAGAGGAACACTGAAGCTTTCTTT.

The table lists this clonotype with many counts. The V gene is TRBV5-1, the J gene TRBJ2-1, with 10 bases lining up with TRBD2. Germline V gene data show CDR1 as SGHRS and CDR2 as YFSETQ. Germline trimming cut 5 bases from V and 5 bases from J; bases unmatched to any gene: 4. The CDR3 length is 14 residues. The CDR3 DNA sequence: TGCGCCAGCAGTTCTAGCGGGAGCAACAATGAGCAGTTCTTC. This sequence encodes CASSSSGSNNEQFF.

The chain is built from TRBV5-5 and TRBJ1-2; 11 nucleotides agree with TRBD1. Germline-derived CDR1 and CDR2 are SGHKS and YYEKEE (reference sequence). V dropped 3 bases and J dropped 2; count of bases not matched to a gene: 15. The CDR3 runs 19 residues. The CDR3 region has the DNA TGTGCCAGCAGCTCGGACCGGACAAGCTGGGACAGGGGGAACTATGGCTACACCTTC. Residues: CASSSDRTSWDRGNYGYTF.

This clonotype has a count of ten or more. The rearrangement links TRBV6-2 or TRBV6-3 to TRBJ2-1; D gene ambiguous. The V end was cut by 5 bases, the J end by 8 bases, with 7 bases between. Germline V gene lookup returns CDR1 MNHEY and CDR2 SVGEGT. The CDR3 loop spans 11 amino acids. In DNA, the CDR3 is TGTGCCAGCAGTCGCGGAGATGAGCAGTTCTTC. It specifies CASSRGDEQFF.

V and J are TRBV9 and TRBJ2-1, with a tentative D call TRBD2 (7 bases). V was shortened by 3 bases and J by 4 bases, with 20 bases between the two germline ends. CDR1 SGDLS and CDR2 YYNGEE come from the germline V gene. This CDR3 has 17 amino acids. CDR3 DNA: TGTGCCAGCAGCGCGCAAGGGGGGGTAGCGGGTTACAATGAGCAGTTCTTC. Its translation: CASSAQGGVAGYNEQFF.

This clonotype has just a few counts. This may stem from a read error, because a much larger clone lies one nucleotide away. CDR3 residues: CASSDSYRQETQYF. For the CDR3, the DNA is TGTGCCAGCAGTGACTCATACAGACAAGAGACCCAGTACTTC. This chain links TRBV6-2 or TRBV6-3 with TRBJ2-5; D gene unclear. The germline V gene has CDR1 MNHEY and CDR2 SVGEGT. This CDR3 comprises 14 residues.

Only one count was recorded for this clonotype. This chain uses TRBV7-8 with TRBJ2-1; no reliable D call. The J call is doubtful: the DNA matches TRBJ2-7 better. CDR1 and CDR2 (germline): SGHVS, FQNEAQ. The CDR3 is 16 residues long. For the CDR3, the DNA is TGTGCCAGCAGCCCCACTCGGTCGAGCTCCTACAATGAGCAGTACTTC. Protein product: CASSPTRSSSYNEQYF.

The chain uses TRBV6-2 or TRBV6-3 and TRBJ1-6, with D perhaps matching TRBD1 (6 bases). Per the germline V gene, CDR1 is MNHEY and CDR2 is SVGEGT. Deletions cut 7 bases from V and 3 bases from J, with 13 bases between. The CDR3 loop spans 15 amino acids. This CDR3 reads CASTLGHIYNSPLHF. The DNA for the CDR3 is TGTGCCAGCACCTTGGGACACATCTATAATTCACCCCTCCACTTT.

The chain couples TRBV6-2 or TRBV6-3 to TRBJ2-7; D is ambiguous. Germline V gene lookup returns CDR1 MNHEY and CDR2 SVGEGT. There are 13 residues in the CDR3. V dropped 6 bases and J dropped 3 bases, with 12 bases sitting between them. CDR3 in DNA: TGTGCCAGCAGCAGAGGATTGCACTACGAGCAGTACTTC. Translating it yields CASSRGLHYEQYF.

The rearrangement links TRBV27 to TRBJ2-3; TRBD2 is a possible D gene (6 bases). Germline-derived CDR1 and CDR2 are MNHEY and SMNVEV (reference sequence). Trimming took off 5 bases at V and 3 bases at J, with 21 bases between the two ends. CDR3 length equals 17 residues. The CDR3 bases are TGTGCCAGCAGTCCGACTCGTACTAGCCTGCAAACAGATACGCAGTATTTT. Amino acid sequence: CASSPTRTSLQTDTQYF.